This paragraph covers one T cell receptor (beta chain) sequence. Its target is unknown. The PCR ran on 60 Vbeta and 13 Jbeta primers. Generated by immunoSEQ multiplex PCR, the TCRdb table keeps only in-frame clones and is missing some. The profile shows over 150,000 clones, roughly 80% of them singletons. This record belongs to a study of cytomegalovirus exposure and HLA in healthy donors. General study results and limits: In vitro data verified three CMV-associated chains as specific for CMV antigens.

The TCR was taken from a woman in her forties in good health and CMV-seronegative. The source material was PBMCs.

The CDR3 nucleotides read TGTGCCAGCAGTGAATCGGGACAGGGACCTCGGTATGGCTACACCTTC. Its protein product is CASSESGQGPRYGYTF. The rearrangement joins TRBV2 to TRBJ1-2, with 9 bases lining up with TRBD1. The germline V gene encodes CDR1 SNHLY and CDR2 FYNNEI. The CDR3 is made up of 16 amino acids. V trimming: 2 bases; J trimming: 5 bases; junction bases outside the gene matches: 9.